This TCR beta chain is drawn from a study of blood T cell repertoires in COVID-19. Study-level background: Sample material is recorded as cDNA or gDNA derived from T cells, B-cell-depleted T cells, or PBMCs.

Trimming at V came to 6 bases and at J to 2 bases, leaving 5 bases not matched to a gene. The CDR3 is 14 amino acids. Germline assignment: CDR1 MNHEY and CDR2 SVGEGT. In the source study's methods: Amplification from reference gene primers served as the basis for estimated nucleated cell counts. The protocol was immunoSEQ multiplex PCR, while the TCRdb copy is restricted to in-frame clones and leaves out a portion. That table supplies the V and J calls and clone size; D and trimming were determined from the DNA. The sample includes about 50,000 clones, over 90% of them seen just once. The chain recombines TRBV6-2 or TRBV6-3 with TRBJ2-5; TRBD2 agrees at 8 bases. Sequencing input: peripheral blood. This clonotype was sampled from an elderly woman with acute or convalescent COVID-19. The CDR3 region has the DNA TGTGCCAGCAGCCCCGGGAGGGGACAAGAGACCCAGTACTTC. This codes for CASSPGRGQETQYF.